Listed here are 3 T cell receptor beta chains from one sample, sequenced in a study of T-cell memory formation after mild COVID-19 (dated by TCRdb to about 2021). The library was made by 5' RACE. Data came from an Illumina NovaSeq 6000. TCRdb reprocessing: public reads trimmed at Q25 with fastp, clones called with MiXCR, in-frame beta chains kept. Every CDR3 protein is listed once, alongside the most common genes and DNA of its rows. Here the sample has approximately 500,000 distinct CDR3 sequences; approximately 23% occur a single time. Around 13% of the sample rests with the top ten. The sample consisted of PBMCs or a T cell subset sorted from them (not recorded which). The receptor source for this set is an adult woman who had mild COVID-19 (a few samples of this study predate the infection). The sample titles of this study are shuffled in the database, so cell type and time point are left out; the donor was told from shared clones.

This clonotype was picked up a small number of times. The gene calls are TRBV18 and TRBJ2-5, with 7 bases that match TRBD1. V gave up 3 bases and J gave up 2 bases; unmatched junction bases: 3. The CDR3 consists of 14 residues. CDR1 is KGHSH, CDR2 LQKENI, per germline. CDR3 sequence (DNA): TGTGCCAGCTCACCCCAGACAGGGCAAGAGACCCAGTACTTC. It codes for CASSPQTGQETQYF.

The chain carries TRBV20-1 and TRBJ2-7, with 10 bases that match TRBD2. The CDR3 totals 13 residues. J was trimmed by 6 bases and V by 6 bases; bases with no gene match: 8. Germline CDR1 DFQATT, CDR2 SNEGSKA (reference sequence). The CDR3 here is CSAAGTSDSEQYF. The CDR3 region has the DNA TGCAGTGCCGCCGGGACTAGCGATTCCGAGCAGTACTTC.

This clonotype was counted between two and nine times. This chain joins TRBV24-1 and TRBJ1-2; 8 bases are shared with TRBD1. This CDR3 spans 15 amino acids. After removal of 2 bases from V and 6 bases from J, the junction contained 7 bases not matched to a gene. Germline-derived CDR1 and CDR2 are KGHDR and SFDVKD. CDR3 DNA sequence: TGTGCCACCAGTGATTCCGGACAGGGTCGTAATGGCTACACCTTC. Its protein product is CATSDSGQGRNGYTF.